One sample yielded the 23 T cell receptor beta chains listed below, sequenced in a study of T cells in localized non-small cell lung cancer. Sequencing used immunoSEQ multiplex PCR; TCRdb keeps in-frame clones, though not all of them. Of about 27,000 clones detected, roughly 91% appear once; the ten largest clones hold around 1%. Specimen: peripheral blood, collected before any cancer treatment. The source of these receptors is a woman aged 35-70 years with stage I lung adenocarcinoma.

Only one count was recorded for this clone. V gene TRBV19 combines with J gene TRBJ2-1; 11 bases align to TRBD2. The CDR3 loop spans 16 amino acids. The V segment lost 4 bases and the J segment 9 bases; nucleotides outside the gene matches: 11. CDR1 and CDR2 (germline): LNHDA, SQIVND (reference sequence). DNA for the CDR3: TGTGCCAGTAGTACCCATCATGGGACTAGCGGTGGTGAGCAGTTCTTC. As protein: CASSTHHGTSGGEQFF.

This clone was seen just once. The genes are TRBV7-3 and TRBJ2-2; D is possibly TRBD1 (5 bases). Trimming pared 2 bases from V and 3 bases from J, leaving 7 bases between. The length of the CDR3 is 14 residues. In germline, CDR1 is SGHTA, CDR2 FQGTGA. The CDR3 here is CASSLSRDTGELFF. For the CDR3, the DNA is TGTGCCAGCAGCTTATCCAGGGACACCGGGGAGCTGTTTTTT.

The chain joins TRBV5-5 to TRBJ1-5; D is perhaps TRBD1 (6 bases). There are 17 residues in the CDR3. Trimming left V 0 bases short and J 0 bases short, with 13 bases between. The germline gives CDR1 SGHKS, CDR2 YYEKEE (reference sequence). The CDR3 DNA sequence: TGTGCCAGCAGCTTGGTCTCAACAGGGTTTAGCAATCAGCCCCAGCATTTT. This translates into CASSLVSTGFSNQPQHF.

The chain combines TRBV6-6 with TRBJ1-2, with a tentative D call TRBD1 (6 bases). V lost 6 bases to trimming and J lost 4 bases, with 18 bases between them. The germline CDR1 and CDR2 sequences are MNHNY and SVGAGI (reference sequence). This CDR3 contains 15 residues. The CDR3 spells CASRHQTGQLYGYTF. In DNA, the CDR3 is TGTGCCAGCAGACACCAGACAGGCCAGCTCTATGGCTACACCTTC.

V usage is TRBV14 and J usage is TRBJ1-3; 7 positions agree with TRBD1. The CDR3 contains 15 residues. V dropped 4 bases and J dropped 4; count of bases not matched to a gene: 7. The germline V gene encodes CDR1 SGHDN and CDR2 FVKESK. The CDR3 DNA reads TGTGCCAGCAGCCGCCTACAGGGGAAGGGAAACACCATATATTTT. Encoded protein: CASSRLQGKGNTIYF.

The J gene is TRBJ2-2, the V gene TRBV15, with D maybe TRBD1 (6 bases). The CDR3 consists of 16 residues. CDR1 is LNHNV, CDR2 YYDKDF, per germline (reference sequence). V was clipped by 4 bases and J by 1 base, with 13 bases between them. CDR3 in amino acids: CATSTQWGQNTGELFF. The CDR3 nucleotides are TGTGCCACCAGCACCCAGTGGGGGCAGAACACCGGGGAGCTGTTTTTT.

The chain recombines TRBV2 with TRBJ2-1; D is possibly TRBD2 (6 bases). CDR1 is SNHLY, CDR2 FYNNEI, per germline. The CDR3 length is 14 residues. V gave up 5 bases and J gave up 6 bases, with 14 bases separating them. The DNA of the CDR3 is TGTGCCAGCAGTCTCTACCGGGACTCCAATGAGCAGTTCTTC. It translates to CASSLYRDSNEQFF.

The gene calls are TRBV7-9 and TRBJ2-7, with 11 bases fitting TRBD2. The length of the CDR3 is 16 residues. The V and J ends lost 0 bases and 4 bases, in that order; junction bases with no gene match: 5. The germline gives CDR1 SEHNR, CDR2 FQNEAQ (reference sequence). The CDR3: CASSLAVTSGTYEQYF. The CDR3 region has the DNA TGTGCCAGCAGCTTAGCGGTGACTAGCGGGACGTACGAGCAGTACTTC.

CDR3 sequence: CASSLGLRNTIYF. In DNA, the CDR3 is TGTGCCAGCAGCCTCGGACTGAGAAACACCATATATTTT. This chain joins TRBV5-4 and TRBJ1-3; no clear D gene. The ends were cut back, 4 bases at V and 5 bases at J, with 10 bases in the middle. The CDR3 has 13 amino acids. Germline values: CDR1 SGHNT, CDR2 YYREEE (reference sequence).

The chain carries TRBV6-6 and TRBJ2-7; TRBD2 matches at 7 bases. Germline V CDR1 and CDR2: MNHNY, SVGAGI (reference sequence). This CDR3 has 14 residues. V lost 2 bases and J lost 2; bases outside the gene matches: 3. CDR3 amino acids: CASSYGGGPYEQYF. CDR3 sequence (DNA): TGTGCCAGCAGTTACGGGGGAGGGCCCTACGAGCAGTACTTC.

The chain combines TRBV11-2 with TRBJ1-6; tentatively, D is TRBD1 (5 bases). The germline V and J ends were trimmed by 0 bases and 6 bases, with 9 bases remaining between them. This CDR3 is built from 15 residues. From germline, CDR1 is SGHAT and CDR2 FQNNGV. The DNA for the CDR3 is TGTGCCAGCAGCTTAGAGACAGCCAGTAATTCACCCCTCCACTTT. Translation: CASSLETASNSPLHF. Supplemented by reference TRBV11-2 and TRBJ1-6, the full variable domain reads EAGVAQSPRYKIIEKRQSVAFWCNPISGHATLYWYQQILGQGPKLLIQFQNNGVVDDSQLPKDRFSAERLKGVDSTLKIQPAKLEDSAVYLCASSLETASNSPLHFGNGTRLTVT.

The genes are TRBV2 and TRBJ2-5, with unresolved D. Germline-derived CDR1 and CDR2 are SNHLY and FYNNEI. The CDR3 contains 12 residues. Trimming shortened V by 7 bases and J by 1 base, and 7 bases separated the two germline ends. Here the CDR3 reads CASMSIQETQYF. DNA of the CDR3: TGTGCCAGCATGAGTATCCAAGAGACCCAGTACTTC.

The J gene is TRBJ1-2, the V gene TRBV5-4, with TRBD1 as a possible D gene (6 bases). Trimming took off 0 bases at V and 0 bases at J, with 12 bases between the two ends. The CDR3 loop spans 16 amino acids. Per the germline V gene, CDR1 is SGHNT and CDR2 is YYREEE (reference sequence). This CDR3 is CASSLDGRTANYGYTF. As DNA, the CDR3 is TGTGCCAGCAGCTTGGATGGACGGACAGCTAACTATGGCTACACCTTC.

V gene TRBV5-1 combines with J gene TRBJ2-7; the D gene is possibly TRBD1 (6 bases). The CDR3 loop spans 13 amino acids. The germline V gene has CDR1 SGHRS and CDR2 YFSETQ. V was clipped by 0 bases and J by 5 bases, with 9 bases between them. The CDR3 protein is CASSLGQVHEQYF. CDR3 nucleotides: TGCGCCAGCAGCTTGGGACAGGTCCACGAGCAGTACTTC.

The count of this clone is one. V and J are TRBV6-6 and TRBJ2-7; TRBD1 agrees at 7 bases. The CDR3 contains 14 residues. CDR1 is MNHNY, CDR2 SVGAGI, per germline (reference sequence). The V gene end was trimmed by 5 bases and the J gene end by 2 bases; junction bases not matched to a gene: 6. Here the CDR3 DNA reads TGTGCCAGCAGTCCGCCGACAGGGACCTACGAGCAGTACTTC. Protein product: CASSPPTGTYEQYF.

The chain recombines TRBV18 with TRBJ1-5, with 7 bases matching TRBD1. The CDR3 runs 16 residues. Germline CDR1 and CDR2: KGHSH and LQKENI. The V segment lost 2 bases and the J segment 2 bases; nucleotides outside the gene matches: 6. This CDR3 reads CASSPVQGGGNQPQHF. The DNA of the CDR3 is TGTGCCAGCTCACCAGTGCAGGGGGGAGGCAATCAGCCCCAGCATTTT.

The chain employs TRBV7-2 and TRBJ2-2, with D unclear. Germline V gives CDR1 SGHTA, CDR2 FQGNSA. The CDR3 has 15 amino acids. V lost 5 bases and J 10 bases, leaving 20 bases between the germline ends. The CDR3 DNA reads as TGTGCCAGCAGCCACTCCGGACGTTCGAGTGCGGAGCTGTTTTTT. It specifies CASSHSGRSSAELFF. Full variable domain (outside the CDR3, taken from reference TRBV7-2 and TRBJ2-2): GAGVSQSPSNKVTEKGKDVELRCDPISGHTALYWYRQSLGQGLEFLIYFQGNSAPDKSGLPSDRFSAERTGGSVSTLTIQRTQQEDSAVYLCASSHSGRSSAELFFGEGSRLTVL.

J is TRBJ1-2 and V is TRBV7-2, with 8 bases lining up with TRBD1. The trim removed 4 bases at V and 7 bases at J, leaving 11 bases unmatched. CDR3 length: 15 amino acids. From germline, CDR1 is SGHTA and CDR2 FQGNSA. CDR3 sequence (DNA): TGTGCCAGCAGCTACGTACACCGAGACAGGGGTGGCTACACCTTC. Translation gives CASSYVHRDRGGYTF.

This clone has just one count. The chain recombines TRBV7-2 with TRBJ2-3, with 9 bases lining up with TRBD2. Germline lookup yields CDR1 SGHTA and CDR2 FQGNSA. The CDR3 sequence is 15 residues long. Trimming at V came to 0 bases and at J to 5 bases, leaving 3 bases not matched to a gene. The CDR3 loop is CASSLAAGGIDTQYF. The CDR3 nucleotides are TGTGCCAGCAGCTTAGCAGCGGGAGGAATAGATACGCAGTATTTT.

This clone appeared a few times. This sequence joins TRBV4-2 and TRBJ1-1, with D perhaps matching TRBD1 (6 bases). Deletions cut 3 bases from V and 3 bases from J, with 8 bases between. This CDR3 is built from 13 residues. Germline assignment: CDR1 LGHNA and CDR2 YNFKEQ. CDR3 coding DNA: TGTGCCAGCAGCCAGGGGGCGGACACTGAAGCTTTCTTT. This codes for CASSQGADTEAFF.

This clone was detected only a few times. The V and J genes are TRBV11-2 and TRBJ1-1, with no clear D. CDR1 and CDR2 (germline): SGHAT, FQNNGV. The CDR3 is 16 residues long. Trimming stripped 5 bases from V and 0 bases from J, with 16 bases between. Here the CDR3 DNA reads TGTGCCAGCAGCCCGGAGACGGGATCCATGAACACTGAAGCTTTCTTT. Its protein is CASSPETGSMNTEAFF.

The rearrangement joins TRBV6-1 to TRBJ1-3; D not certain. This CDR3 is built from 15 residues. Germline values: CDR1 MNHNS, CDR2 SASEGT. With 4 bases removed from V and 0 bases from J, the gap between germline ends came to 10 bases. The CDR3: CASSASPSSGNTIYF. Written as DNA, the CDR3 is TGTGCCAGCAGTGCCTCACCGAGCTCTGGAAACACCATATATTTT.

The CDR3 region is CASRFTGELFF. The CDR3, as DNA: TGTGCCAGCAGATTCACCGGGGAGCTGTTTTTT. The V and J genes are TRBV28 and TRBJ2-2; D ambiguous. In germline, CDR1 is MDHEN, CDR2 SYDVKM. V was clipped by 6 bases and J by 4 bases, with 3 bases between them. The CDR3 is 11 residues long.